This section outlines one TCR beta chain sequence together with its context. This CDR3 is 16 amino acids long. With 6 bases removed from V and 3 bases from J, the gap between germline ends came to 20 bases. CDR1 is MNHEY and CDR2 is SVGEGT in the germline V gene. This sample was included in a study of T cells after yellow fever vaccination. TCRdb reprocessed the 5' RACE reads with MiXCR, giving one entry per CDR3 protein. Among roughly 160,000 distinct CDR3 sequences listed, over 7% were seen once. This receptor was obtained from a man younger than 35 who received the YFV17D yellow fever vaccine. The input for sequencing was CD8+ T cells sorted from PBMCs, taken 45 days after the yellow fever booster vaccination. The chain has TRBV6-2 or TRBV6-3 and TRBJ1-2; weak D call: TRBD1 (5 bases). CDR3 nucleotide sequence: TGTGCCAGCAGGCCAGGGCCCACCCGCTCGTACTATGGCTACACCTTC. It is translated as CASRPGPTRSYYGYTF.